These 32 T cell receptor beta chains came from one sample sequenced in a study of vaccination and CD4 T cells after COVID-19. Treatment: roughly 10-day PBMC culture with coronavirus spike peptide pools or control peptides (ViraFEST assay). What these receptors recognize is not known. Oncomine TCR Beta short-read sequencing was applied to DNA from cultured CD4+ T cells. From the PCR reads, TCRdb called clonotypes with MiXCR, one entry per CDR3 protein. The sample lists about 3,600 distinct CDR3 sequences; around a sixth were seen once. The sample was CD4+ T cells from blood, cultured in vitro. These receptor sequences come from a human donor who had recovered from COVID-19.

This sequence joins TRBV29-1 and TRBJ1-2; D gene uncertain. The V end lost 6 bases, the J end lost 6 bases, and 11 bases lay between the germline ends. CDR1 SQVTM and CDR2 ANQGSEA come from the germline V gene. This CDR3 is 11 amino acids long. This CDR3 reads CSVGGVDGYTF. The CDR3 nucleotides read TGCAGCGTAGGCGGGGTTGATGGCTACACCTTC.

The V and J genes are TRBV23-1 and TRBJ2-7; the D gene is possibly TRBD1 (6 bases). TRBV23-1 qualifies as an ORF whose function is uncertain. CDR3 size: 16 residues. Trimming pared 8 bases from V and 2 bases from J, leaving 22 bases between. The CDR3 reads CASLKGISTGTYEQYF. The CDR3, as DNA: TGCGCCAGCCTCAAGGGGATATCGACAGGAACCTACGAGCAGTACTTC.

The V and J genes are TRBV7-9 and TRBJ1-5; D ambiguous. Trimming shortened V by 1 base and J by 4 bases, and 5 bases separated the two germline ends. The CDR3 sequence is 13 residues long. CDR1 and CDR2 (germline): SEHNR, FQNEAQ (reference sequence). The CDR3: CASSLGPNQPQHF. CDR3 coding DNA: TGTGCCAGCAGCTTAGGCCCAAATCAGCCCCAGCATTTT.

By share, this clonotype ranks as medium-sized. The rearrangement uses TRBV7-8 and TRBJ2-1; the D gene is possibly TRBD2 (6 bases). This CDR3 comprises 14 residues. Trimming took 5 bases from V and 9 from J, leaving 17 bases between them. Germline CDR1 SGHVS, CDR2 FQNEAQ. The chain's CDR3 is CASSKTRTPGEQFF. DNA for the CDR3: TGTGCCAGCAGCAAGACTAGGACGCCCGGTGAGCAGTTCTTC. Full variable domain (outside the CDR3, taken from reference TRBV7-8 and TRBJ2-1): GAGVSQSPRYKVAKRGQDVALRCDPISGHVSLFWYQQALGQGPEFLTYFQNEAQLDKSGLPSDRFFAERPEGSVSTLKIQRTQQEDSAVYLCASSKTRTPGEQFFGPGTRLTVL.

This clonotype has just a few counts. CDR3 in amino acids: CAISESGQGGYTF. CDR3 in DNA: TGTGCCATCAGTGAGTCAGGGCAGGGTGGCTACACCTTC. The V call is TRBV10-3, the J call TRBJ1-2; D is possibly TRBD1 (5 bases). The CDR3 runs to 13 residues. Germline V CDR1 and CDR2: ENHRY, SYGVKD. Trimming left V 0 bases short and J 7 bases short, with 9 bases between.

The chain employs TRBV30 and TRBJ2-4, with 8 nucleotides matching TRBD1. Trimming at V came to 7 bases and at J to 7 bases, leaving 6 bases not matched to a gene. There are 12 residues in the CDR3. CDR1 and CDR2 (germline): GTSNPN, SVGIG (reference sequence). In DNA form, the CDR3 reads TGTGCCTCCACAGGGGGATGGAACATTCAGTACTTC. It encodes CASTGGWNIQYF. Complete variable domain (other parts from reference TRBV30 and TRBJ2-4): SQTIHQWPATLVQPVGSPLSLECTVEGTSNPNLYWYRQAAGRGLQLLFYSVGIGQISSEVPQNLSASRPQDRQFILSSKKLLLSDSGFYLCASTGGWNIQYFGAGTRLSVL.

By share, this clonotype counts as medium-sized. The CDR3 reads CSASSPRDSYEQYF. The CDR3 nucleotides are TGCAGTGCTAGCTCCCCCCGGGACTCCTACGAGCAGTACTTC. The J gene is TRBJ2-7, the V gene TRBV20-1; a possible D gene is TRBD2 (5 bases). This CDR3 is built from 14 residues. V lost 3 bases to trimming and J lost 0 bases, with 12 bases between them. Germline lookup yields CDR1 DFQATT and CDR2 SNEGSKA (reference sequence).

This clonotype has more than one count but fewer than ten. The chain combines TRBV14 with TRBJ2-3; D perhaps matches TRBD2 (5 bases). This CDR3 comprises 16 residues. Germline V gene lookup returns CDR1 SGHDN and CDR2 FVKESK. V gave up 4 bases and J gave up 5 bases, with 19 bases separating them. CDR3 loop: CASSLNRPGWGDTQYF. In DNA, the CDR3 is TGTGCCAGCAGCCTCAACCGTCCGGGGTGGGGAGATACGCAGTATTTT.

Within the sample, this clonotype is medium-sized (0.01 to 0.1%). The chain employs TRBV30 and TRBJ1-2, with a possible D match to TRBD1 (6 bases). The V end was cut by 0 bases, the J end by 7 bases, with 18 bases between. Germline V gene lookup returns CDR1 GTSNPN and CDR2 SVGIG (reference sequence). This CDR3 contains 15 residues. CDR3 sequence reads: CAWSVPTGQGGGYTF. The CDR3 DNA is TGTGCCTGGAGTGTACCAACAGGGCAGGGCGGTGGCTACACCTTC.

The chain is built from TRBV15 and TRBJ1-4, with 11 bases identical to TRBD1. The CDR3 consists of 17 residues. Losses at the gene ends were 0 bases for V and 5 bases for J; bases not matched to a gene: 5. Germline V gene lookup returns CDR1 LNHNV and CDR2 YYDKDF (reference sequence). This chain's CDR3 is CATSRDRDRGKNEKLFF. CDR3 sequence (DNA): TGTGCCACCAGCAGAGACCGGGACAGGGGGAAGAATGAAAAACTGTTTTTT.

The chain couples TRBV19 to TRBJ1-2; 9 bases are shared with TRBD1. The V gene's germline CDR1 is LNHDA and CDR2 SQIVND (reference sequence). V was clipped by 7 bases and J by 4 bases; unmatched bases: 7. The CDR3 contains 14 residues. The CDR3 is CASTPDRGVYGYTF. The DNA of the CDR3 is TGTGCCAGTACCCCGGACAGGGGCGTCTATGGCTACACCTTC.

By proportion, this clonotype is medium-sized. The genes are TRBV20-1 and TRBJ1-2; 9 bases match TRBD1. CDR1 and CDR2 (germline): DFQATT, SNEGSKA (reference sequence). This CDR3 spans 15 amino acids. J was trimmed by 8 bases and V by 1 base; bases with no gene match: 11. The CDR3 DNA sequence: TGCAGTGCTAGAGTCCCGGGACAGGGAATAACCGGCTACACCTTC. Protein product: CSARVPGQGITGYTF.

CDR3 residues: CASSQAAGQGSGELFF. DNA of the CDR3: TGTGCCAGCAGCCAGGCAGCGGGGCAGGGGTCCGGGGAGCTGTTTTTT. The chain combines TRBV3-1 with TRBJ2-2; D is perhaps TRBD2 (7 bases). The germline CDR1 and CDR2 sequences are LGHDT and YNNKEL (reference sequence). CDR3 length equals 16 residues. V was clipped by 3 bases and J by 6 bases, with 17 bases between them.

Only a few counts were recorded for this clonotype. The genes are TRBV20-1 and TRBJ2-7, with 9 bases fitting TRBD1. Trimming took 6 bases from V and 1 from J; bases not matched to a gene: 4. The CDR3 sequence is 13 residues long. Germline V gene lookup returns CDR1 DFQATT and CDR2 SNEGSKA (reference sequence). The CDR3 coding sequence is TGCAGTGCCGACGGACAGGGGTCCTACGAGCAGTACTTC. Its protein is CSADGQGSYEQYF.

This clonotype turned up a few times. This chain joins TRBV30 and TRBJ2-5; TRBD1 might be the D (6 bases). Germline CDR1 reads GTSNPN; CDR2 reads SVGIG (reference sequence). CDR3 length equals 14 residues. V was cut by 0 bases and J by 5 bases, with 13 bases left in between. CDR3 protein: CAWSVRGQRETQYF. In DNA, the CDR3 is TGTGCCTGGAGTGTACGAGGACAGCGGGAGACCCAGTACTTC.

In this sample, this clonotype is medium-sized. The CDR3 is CASSKTGLRQPQHF. The CDR3 bases are TGTGCCAGCAGTAAGACAGGGCTCAGGCAGCCCCAGCATTTT. The V gene is TRBV27, the J gene TRBJ1-5; 7 bases line up with TRBD1. The CDR3 covers 14 residues. CDR1 is MNHEY and CDR2 is SMNVEV in the germline V gene (reference sequence). J lost 7 bases, V lost 5 bases, and 8 bases had no gene match.

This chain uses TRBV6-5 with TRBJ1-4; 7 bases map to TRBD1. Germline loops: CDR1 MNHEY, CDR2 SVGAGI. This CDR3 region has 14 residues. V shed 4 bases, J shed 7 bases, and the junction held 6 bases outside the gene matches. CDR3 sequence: CASSSFRGGEKLFF. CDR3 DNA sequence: TGTGCCAGCAGTTCGTTCAGGGGGGGTGAAAAACTGTTTTTT.

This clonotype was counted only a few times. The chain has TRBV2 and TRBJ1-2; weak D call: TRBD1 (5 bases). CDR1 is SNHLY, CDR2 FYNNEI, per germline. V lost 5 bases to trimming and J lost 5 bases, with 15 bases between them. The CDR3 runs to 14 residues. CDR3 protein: CASSQMSGTYGYTF. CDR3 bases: TGTGCCAGCAGTCAGATGTCGGGGACTTATGGCTACACCTTC.

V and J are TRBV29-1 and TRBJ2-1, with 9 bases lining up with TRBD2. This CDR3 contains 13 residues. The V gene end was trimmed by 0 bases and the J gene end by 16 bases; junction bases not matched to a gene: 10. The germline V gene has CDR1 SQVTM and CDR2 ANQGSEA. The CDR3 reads CSVEDPGAGGRFF. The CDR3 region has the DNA TGCAGCGTTGAAGATCCCGGTGCGGGGGGGCGATTCTTC.

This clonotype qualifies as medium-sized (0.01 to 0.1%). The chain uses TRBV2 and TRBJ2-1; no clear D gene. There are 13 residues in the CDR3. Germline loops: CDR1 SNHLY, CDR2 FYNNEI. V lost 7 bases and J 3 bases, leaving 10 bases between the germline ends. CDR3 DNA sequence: TGTGCCAGCAAAAATCGGATCTACAATGAGCAGTTCTTC. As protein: CASKNRIYNEQFF. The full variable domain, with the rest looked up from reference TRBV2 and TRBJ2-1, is EPEVTQTPSHQVTQMGQEVILRCVPISNHLYFYWYRQILGQKVEFLVSFYNNEISEKSEIFDDQFSVERPDGSNFTLKIRSTKLEDSAMYFCASKNRIYNEQFFGPGTRLTVL.

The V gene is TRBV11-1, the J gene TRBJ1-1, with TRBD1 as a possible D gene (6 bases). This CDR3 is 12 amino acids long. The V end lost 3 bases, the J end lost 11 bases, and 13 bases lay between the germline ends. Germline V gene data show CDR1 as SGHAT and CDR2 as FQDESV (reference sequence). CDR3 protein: CASSLGTSAAFF. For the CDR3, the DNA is TGTGCCAGCAGCTTGGGGACATCCGCCGCTTTCTTT. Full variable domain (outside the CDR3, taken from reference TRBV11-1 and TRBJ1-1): EAEVAQSPRYKITEKSQAVAFWCDPISGHATLYWYRQILGQGPELLVQFQDESVVDDSQLPKDRFSAERLKGVDSTLKIQPAELGDSAMYLCASSLGTSAAFFGQGTRLTVV.

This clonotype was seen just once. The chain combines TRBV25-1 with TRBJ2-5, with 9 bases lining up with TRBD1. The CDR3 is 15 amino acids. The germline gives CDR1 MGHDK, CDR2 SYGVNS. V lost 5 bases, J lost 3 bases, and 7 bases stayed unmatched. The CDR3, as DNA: TGTGCCAGCAGTCCAATGGGGACAGGGAAAGAGACCCAGTACTTC. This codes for CASSPMGTGKETQYF.

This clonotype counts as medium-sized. CDR3 residues: CASSLVRETQYF. CDR3 sequence (DNA): TGTGCCAGCAGCTTAGTGCGGGAGACCCAGTACTTC. The chain carries TRBV7-9 and TRBJ2-5; no clear D gene. Germline assignment: CDR1 SEHNR and CDR2 FQNEAQ (reference sequence). The CDR3 has 12 residues. V lost 1 base and J 5 bases, leaving 5 bases between the germline ends.

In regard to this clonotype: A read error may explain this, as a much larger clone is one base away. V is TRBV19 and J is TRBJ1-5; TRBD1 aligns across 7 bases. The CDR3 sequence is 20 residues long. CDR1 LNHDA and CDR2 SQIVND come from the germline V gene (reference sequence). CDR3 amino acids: CASSPSVKQGLGYSNQPRHF. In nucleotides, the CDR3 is TGTGCCAGTAGTCCCAGTGTTAAACAGGGGTTGGGGTATAGCAATCAGCCCCGGCATTTT.

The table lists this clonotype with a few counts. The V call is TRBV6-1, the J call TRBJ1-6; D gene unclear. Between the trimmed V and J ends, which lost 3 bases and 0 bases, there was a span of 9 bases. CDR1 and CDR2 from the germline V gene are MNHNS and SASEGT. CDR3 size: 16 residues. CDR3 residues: CASSDQRSSYNSPLHF. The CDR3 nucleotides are TGTGCCAGCAGTGATCAGAGGAGCTCCTATAATTCACCCCTCCACTTT.

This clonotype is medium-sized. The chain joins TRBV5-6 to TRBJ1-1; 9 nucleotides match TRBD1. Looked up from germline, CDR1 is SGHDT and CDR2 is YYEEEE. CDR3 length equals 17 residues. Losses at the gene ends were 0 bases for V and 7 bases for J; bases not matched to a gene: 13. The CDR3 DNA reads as TGTGCCAGCAGCTTGGCCACAGGGGGCGAACGAACCGGTGAAGCTTTCTTT. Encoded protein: CASSLATGGERTGEAFF.

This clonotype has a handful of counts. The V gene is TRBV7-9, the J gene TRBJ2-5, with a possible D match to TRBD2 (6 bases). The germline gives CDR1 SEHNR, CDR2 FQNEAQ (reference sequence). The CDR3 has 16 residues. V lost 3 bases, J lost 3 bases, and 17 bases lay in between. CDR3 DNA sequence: TGTGCCAGCAGCTTTGGAGATGGGGGGATGAAAGAGACCCAGTACTTC. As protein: CASSFGDGGMKETQYF.

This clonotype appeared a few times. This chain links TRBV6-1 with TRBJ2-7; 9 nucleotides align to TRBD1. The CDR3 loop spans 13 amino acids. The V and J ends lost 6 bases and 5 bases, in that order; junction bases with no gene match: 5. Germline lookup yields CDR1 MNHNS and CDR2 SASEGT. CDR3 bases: TGTGCCAGCAGAGGGACAGGGTCCAACGAGCAGTACTTC. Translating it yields CASRGTGSNEQYF.

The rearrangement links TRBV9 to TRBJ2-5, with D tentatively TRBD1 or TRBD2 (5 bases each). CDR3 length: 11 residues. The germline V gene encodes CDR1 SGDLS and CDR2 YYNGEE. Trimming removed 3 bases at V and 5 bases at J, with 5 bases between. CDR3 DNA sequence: TGTGCCAGCAGCGGGGGGGAGACCCAGTACTTC. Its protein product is CASSGGETQYF.

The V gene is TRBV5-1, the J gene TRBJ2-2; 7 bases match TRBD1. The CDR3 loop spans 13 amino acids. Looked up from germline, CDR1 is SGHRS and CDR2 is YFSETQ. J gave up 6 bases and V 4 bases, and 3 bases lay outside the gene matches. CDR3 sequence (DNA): TGCGCCAGCAGCCAGGGACAGCCCGGGGAGCTGTTTTTT. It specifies CASSQGQPGELFF.

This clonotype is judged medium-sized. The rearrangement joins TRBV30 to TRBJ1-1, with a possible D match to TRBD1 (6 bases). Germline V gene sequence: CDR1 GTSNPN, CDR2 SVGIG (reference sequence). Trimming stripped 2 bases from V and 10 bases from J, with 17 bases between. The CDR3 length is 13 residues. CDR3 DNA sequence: TGTGCCTGGAGTCCGGGACACGGTTGGGGAGCTTTCTTT. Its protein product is CAWSPGHGWGAFF.

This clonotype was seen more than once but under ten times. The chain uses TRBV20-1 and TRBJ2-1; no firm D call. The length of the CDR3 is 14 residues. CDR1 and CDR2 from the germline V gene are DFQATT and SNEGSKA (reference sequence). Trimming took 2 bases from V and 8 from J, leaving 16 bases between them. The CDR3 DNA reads TGCAGTGCTAGAAGTGGCCTCGGTGTAGATGAGCAGTTCTTC. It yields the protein CSARSGLGVDEQFF.